What follows describes a single T cell receptor beta chain. Its antigen is undetermined. These data are taken from a study of OX40 agonist ivuxolimab in advanced cancers. Overall study: The dose-escalation cohort was just under 85% male, with a mean age of 60 years, ranging about 20 to 85. Allowance was made for prior anti-PD-1, anti-PD-L1 or anti-CTLA-4 therapy, and approximately 40% had some. Three patients, one with hepatocellular carcinoma and two with cutaneous melanoma, achieved partial responses.

The data were produced by immunoSEQ multiplex PCR, yet TCRdb's version contains in-frame clones alone and is incomplete. Of fewer than 90,000 clones listed, approximately 90% are singletons. Points from the study as a whole: Partial responders at 0.1-3.0 mg/kg showed near-lowest clonal expansion.

The sequence came from an adult with an advanced solid tumor such as melanoma, head and neck, liver or kidney cancer. Source: CD4+ or CD8+ T cells sorted from blood, taken in a trial of the OX40 agonist ivuxolimab.

The CDR3 is CASTTGSYEQYF. The DNA of the CDR3 is TGTGCCAGCACGACCGGCTCCTACGAGCAGTACTTC. The chain uses TRBV28 and TRBJ2-7, with D hard to call. The CDR3 loop spans 12 amino acids. The ends were cut back, 7 bases at V and 0 bases at J, with 7 bases in the middle. Germline CDR1 is MDHEN and CDR2 is SYDVKM.